Listed below are T cell receptor beta chains from one sample, sequenced in a study of blood T cell repertoires in COVID-19. The method was immunoSEQ multiplex PCR; TCRdb's version includes in-frame clones alone and lacks a portion of them. The data show some 70,000 clones, with approximately 83% seen just once and 1.4% held by the top ten. Input material: peripheral blood. These receptors originate from a woman aged 55-69 years with acute or convalescent COVID-19. CDR3s leave out the opening cysteine and the closing phenylalanine or tryptophan. Each record gives: clone size, V gene, CDR3 protein. A row's size may be missing; if present it is once, few, many or a size class.

clone size: NA; V gene: TRBV28; CDR3 protein: ASRTPEGAGSPLH
clone size: NA; V gene: TRBV24-1; CDR3 protein: ATSDSVRSYNEQF
clone size: NA; V gene: TRBV3-1/TRBV3-2; CDR3 protein: ASSQRLFRGSTGAQY
clone size: NA; V gene: TRBV7-6; CDR3 protein: ASSPWGQVNTEAF
clone size: NA; V gene: TRBV9; CDR3 protein: ASSATWTGTQETQY
clone size: NA; V gene: TRBV28; CDR3 protein: ASSSATGVSGYT
clone size: NA; V gene: TRBV6-5; CDR3 protein: ASSYSSRTGDYGYT
clone size: NA; V gene: TRBV7-9; CDR3 protein: ASSKQGNTEAF
clone size: NA; V gene: TRBV7-3; CDR3 protein: ASSLIQGNTGELF
clone size: NA; V gene: TRBV24-1; CDR3 protein: ATSESGRGRAGELF
clone size: NA; V gene: TRBV2; CDR3 protein: ASSEALSSAEAF
clone size: NA; V gene: TRBV19; CDR3 protein: ASKLAGVTETQY
clone size: few; V gene: TRBV5-1; CDR3 protein: ASSLAGYGNIQY
clone size: NA; V gene: TRBV4-1; CDR3 protein: ASSQDPGGSGNTIY
clone size: once; V gene: TRBV6-5; CDR3 protein: ASSPGQGIGAF
clone size: few; V gene: TRBV2; CDR3 protein: ASSPTGDSPLH
clone size: NA; V gene: TRBV5-6; CDR3 protein: ASSLWAANTYEQY
clone size: NA; V gene: TRBV7-6; CDR3 protein: ASSLVESGPNTEAF
clone size: few; V gene: TRBV19; CDR3 protein: ASSPQGDRAVSWGTEAF
clone size: NA; V gene: TRBV12-3/TRBV12-4; CDR3 protein: ASSCRDTGELF
clone size: once; V gene: TRBV3-1/TRBV3-2; CDR3 protein: ASSLGQGSYEQY
clone size: NA; V gene: TRBV28; CDR3 protein: ASSLLTGLAGRVQF
clone size: NA; V gene: TRBV29-1; CDR3 protein: SGKQMNTEAF
clone size: NA; V gene: TRBV10-3; CDR3 protein: AISSKPNTGELF
clone size: NA; V gene: TRBV19; CDR3 protein: ASSSSGGLAKETQY
clone size: NA; V gene: TRBV4-2; CDR3 protein: ASSAGDTQY
clone size: NA; V gene: TRBV19; CDR3 protein: ASSTTGQYLYGYT
clone size: NA; V gene: TRBV24-1; CDR3 protein: ATSTTRVSADTQY
clone size: NA; V gene: TRBV14; CDR3 protein: ASSQHPTGLAGVTGELF
clone size: NA; V gene: TRBV7-3; CDR3 protein: ASSSGTGAYEQY
clone size: NA; V gene: TRBV10-3; CDR3 protein: ASQLAGGQKEQY